This T cell receptor (beta chain) emerged from a study of blood T cells in healthy people across ages. CDR1 and CDR2 (germline): MNHNS, SASEGT. The length of the CDR3 is 13 residues. Next came a second PCR, run for about 6 to 11 cycles, which used a sample-barcoded 5' primer along with a J-beta primer mix. A tag from a template-switch adaptor with 12 random nucleotides marked each cDNA molecule. TCRdb analysed the 5' RACE reads with MiXCR anew, one entry per CDR3 protein. This sample yields 550,000 to 750,000 distinct CDR3 sequences, of which 20% to 25% are seen a single time; about 3.6% belongs to the top ten. Of note for this clonotype: A read error may produce the germline difference seen at one junction end.

The source of this sequence is a man aged 70 or older in good health. The V call is TRBV6-1, the J call TRBJ2-7; 13 bases align to TRBD2. The sample consisted of blood. The CDR3 DNA follows: TGTGCCAGTCGGACTAGCGGGGGCGATGAGCGGTTCTTC. Amino acids: CASRTSGGDERFF.